Presented here are 2 T cell receptor beta chains from one specimen sequenced in a study of CD8 T cells in Susac syndrome. When the RNA was reverse transcribed, random hexamers were used with an input of about 0.5 to 1 ug. MiXCR, run by TCRdb on the immunoSEQ multiplex PCR reads, gives a single entry per CDR3 protein. The table shows about 180,000 distinct CDR3 sequences, with about 94% occurring only once. The sample comprised CD4+ T cells from PBMCs. The receptors were sampled from a human donor with Susac syndrome.

This chain links TRBV9 with TRBJ2-3; D is perhaps TRBD1 or TRBD2 (5 bases each). V lost 0 bases and J lost 0, with 8 bases in between. CDR3 length: 15 residues. Germline V CDR1 and CDR2: SGDLS, YYNGEE. DNA for the CDR3: TGTGCCAGCAGCGTAGTGGGGGAAAGCACAGATACGCAGTATTTT. Translation: CASSVVGESTDTQYF.

V usage is TRBV6-6 and J usage is TRBJ2-1; a possible D gene is TRBD2 (5 bases). The length of the CDR3 is 13 residues. Germline V gene sequence: CDR1 MNHNY, CDR2 SVGAGI (reference sequence). The germline V and J ends were trimmed by 7 bases and 12 bases, with 19 bases remaining between them. The CDR3 nucleotides read TGTGCCAGCAACCCTAGCCCGCGTGTTTGGCAGTTCTTC. Translation: CASNPSPRVWQFF.